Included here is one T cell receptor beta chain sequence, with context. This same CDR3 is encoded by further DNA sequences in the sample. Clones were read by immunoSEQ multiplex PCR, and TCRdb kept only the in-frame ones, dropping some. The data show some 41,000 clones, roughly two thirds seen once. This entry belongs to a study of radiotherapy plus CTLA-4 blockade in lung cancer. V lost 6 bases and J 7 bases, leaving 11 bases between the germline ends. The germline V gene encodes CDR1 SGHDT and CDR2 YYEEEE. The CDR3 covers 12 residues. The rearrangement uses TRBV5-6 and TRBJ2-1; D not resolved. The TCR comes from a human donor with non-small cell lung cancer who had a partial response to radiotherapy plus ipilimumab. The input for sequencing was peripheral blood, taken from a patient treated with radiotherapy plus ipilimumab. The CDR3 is CASTQRRNEQFF. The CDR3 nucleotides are TGTGCCAGCACCCAACGGAGAAATGAGCAGTTCTTC.